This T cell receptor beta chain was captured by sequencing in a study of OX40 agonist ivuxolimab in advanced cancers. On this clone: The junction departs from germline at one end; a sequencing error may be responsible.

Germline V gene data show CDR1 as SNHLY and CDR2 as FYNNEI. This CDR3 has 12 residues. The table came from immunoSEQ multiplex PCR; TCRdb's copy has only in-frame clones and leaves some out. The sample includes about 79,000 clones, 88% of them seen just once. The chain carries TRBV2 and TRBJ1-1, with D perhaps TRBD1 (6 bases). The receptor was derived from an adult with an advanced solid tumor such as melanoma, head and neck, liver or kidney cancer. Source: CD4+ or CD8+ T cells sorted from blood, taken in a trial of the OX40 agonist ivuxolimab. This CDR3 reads CAGRGYDTEAFF. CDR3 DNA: TGTGCCGGCAGGGGATATGACACTGAAGCTTTCTTT.